These 18 T cell receptor beta chains share one sample of origin, sequenced in a study of CD8 T cells in Susac syndrome. With random hexamers, roughly 0.45 to 1 ug RNA was reverse transcribed. TCRdb re-called the immunoSEQ multiplex PCR reads with MiXCR, one entry per CDR3 protein. Seen here are under 150,000 distinct CDR3 sequences, around 91% observed once, and the top ten hold around 0.22%. The specimen was CD8+ T cells from PBMCs. The origin of the receptors is a human donor with multiple sclerosis.

The V call is TRBV7-9, the J call TRBJ2-7, with D perhaps TRBD2 (5 bases). The germline gives CDR1 SEHNR, CDR2 FQNEAQ (reference sequence). V lost 0 bases to trimming and J lost 0 bases, with 15 bases between them. The CDR3 sequence is 17 residues long. For the CDR3, the DNA is TGTGCCAGCAGCTTAGCGGAAGGACTTTCCAGCTCCTACGAGCAGTACTTC. The encoded protein is CASSLAEGLSSSYEQYF.

V and J are TRBV2 and TRBJ1-1; no firm D call. The V end was cut by 3 bases, the J end by 1 base, with 6 bases between. This CDR3 spans 13 amino acids. The germline V gene encodes CDR1 SNHLY and CDR2 FYNNEI. The CDR3 region is CASSDSGNTEAFF. DNA of the CDR3: TGTGCCAGCAGTGATAGTGGGAACACTGAAGCTTTCTTT.

This clonotype was found once. V and J are TRBV15 and TRBJ2-7; possibly TRBD1 for D (6 bases). The CDR3 totals 17 residues. Germline V lookup: CDR1 LNHNV, CDR2 YYDKDF (reference sequence). Trimming left V 3 bases short and J 6 bases short, with 24 bases between. This CDR3 is CATSRGETAVGAGEQYF. In DNA, the CDR3 is TGTGCCACCAGCAGGGGAGAAACGGCCGTGGGGGCTGGCGAGCAGTACTTC. The whole variable domain, remainder taken from reference TRBV15 and TRBJ2-7, is DAMVIQNPRYQVTQFGKPVTLSCSQTLNHNVMYWYQQKSSQAPKLLFHYYDKDFNNEADTPDNFQSRRPNTSFCFLDIRSPGLGDTAMYLCATSRGETAVGAGEQYFGPGTRLTVT.

V is TRBV3-1 and J is TRBJ2-1; TRBD2 aligns across 10 bases. Germline V gene sequence: CDR1 LGHDT, CDR2 YNNKEL (reference sequence). The CDR3 is 19 amino acids. V was pared by 2 bases and J by 4 bases, with 14 bases of the junction left unmatched. The CDR3 reads CASSQPAGGVYTGYNEQFF. The CDR3 nucleotides are TGTGCCAGCAGCCAACCAGCGGGAGGGGTGTATACGGGTTACAATGAGCAGTTCTTC.

J is TRBJ2-7 and V is TRBV28; 7 bases are a match to TRBD1. The CDR3 extends over 13 amino acids. Trimming at V came to 6 bases and at J to 6 bases, leaving 8 bases not matched to a gene. Germline CDR1 reads MDHEN; CDR2 reads SYDVKM. CDR3 protein: CASRTGTESEQYF. CDR3 coding DNA: TGTGCCAGCAGAACGGGGACAGAGAGCGAGCAGTACTTC. Filled out from reference TRBV28 and TRBJ2-7, the complete variable domain reads DVKVTQSSRYLVKRTGEKVFLECVQDMDHENMFWYRQDPGLGLRLIYFSYDVKMKEKGDIPEGYSVSREKKERFSLILESASTNQTSMYLCASRTGTESEQYFGPGTRLTVT.

The CDR3 DNA reads as TGTGCCAGCAGCTCATCCCTGCGCTACGAGCAGTACTTC. This codes for CASSSSLRYEQYF. This rearrangement joins TRBV13 to TRBJ2-7; D call uncertain. Germline V lookup: CDR1 PRHDT, CDR2 FYEKMQ (reference sequence). V lost 4 bases and J 3 bases, leaving 10 bases between the germline ends. The CDR3 consists of 13 residues.

The V call is TRBV18, the J call TRBJ1-5; weak D call: TRBD1 (5 bases). Trimming took off 2 bases at V and 8 bases at J, with 13 bases between the two ends. Germline values: CDR1 KGHSH, CDR2 LQKENI. The CDR3 runs 14 residues. CDR3: CASSPGTGREPQHF. DNA for the CDR3: TGTGCCAGCTCACCAGGGACCGGGAGGGAGCCCCAGCATTTT.

The V gene is TRBV19, the J gene TRBJ1-1, with D possibly TRBD1 on 6 matching bases. Trimming stripped 5 bases from V and 1 base from J, with 14 bases between. Germline V CDR1 and CDR2: LNHDA, SQIVND (reference sequence). The CDR3 totals 15 residues. CDR3 residues: CASSPLQGWNTEAFF. Here the CDR3 DNA reads TGTGCCAGTAGTCCCCTGCAGGGGTGGAACACTGAAGCTTTCTTT.

The V call is TRBV3-1, the J call TRBJ2-7; D unclear. Germline V CDR1 and CDR2: LGHDT, YNNKEL (reference sequence). Trimming pared 1 base from V and 0 bases from J, leaving 19 bases between. The CDR3 is made up of 18 amino acids. The CDR3 DNA reads as TGTGCCAGCAGCCAAGGTTTAATGGCAGCTTCTAGCTCCTACGAGCAGTACTTC. This translates into CASSQGLMAASSSYEQYF.

This clonotype was found a few times. The chain is built from TRBV10-3 and TRBJ2-5; maybe TRBD2 (6 bases). This CDR3 spans 16 amino acids. The germline CDR1 and CDR2 sequences are ENHRY and SYGVKD. Deletions cut 3 bases from V and 0 bases from J, with 14 bases between. CDR3 residues: CAISDFPLANQETQYF. The CDR3 DNA sequence: TGTGCCATCAGTGATTTCCCTCTAGCGAACCAAGAGACCCAGTACTTC.

This chain uses TRBV15 with TRBJ2-3; 7 positions agree with TRBD1. Trimming took 0 bases from V and 4 from J; bases not matched to a gene: 4. This CDR3 has 15 residues. Germline V lookup: CDR1 LNHNV, CDR2 YYDKDF (reference sequence). The CDR3, as DNA: TGTGCCACCAGCAGAGATCCAGGGGGAGCAGATACGCAGTATTTT. It translates to CATSRDPGGADTQYF. Complete variable domain (other parts from reference TRBV15 and TRBJ2-3): DAMVIQNPRYQVTQFGKPVTLSCSQTLNHNVMYWYQQKSSQAPKLLFHYYDKDFNNEADTPDNFQSRRPNTSFCFLDIRSPGLGDTAMYLCATSRDPGGADTQYFGPGTRLTVL.

V usage is TRBV7-9 and J usage is TRBJ1-2; D remains unclear. The CDR3 is 14 residues long. The V end lost 2 bases, the J end lost 8 bases, and 15 bases lay between the germline ends. Germline V CDR1 and CDR2: SEHNR, FQNEAQ (reference sequence). CDR3 in DNA: TGTGCCAGCAGCTTAAGTTACGAAGTAAGGGGCTACACCTTC. Translated: CASSLSYEVRGYTF.

The chain couples TRBV9 to TRBJ2-3; D remains unclear. Looked up from germline, CDR1 is SGDLS and CDR2 is YYNGEE. CDR3 length: 12 residues. With 3 bases removed from V and 2 bases from J, the gap between germline ends came to 4 bases. For the CDR3, the DNA is TGTGCCAGCAGCGAAAACACAGATACGCAGTATTTT. Its translation is CASSENTDTQYF.

The chain has TRBV7-9 and TRBJ2-2; 7 bases are shared with TRBD2. Germline CDR1 and CDR2: SEHNR and FQNEAQ (reference sequence). V was clipped by 3 bases and J by 4 bases; unmatched bases: 5. The CDR3 is 15 residues long. The CDR3 sequence is CASSFQERGTGELFF. The CDR3 DNA reads as TGTGCCAGCAGCTTCCAGGAGCGGGGCACCGGGGAGCTGTTTTTT.

The rearrangement uses TRBV5-1 and TRBJ1-1, with 9 bases lining up with TRBD1. Germline V CDR1 and CDR2: SGHRS, YFSETQ. The CDR3 has 13 residues. The V gene end was trimmed by 7 bases and the J gene end by 6 bases; junction bases not matched to a gene: 7. CDR3 region: CASSGQGYAEAFF. CDR3 in DNA: TGCGCCAGCTCCGGACAGGGGTATGCTGAAGCTTTCTTT.

This clonotype was observed a single time. V gene TRBV7-9 combines with J gene TRBJ2-7; TRBD1 matches 7 bases. Germline CDR1 SEHNR, CDR2 FQNEAQ (reference sequence). CDR3 size: 14 residues. J gave up 2 bases and V 5 bases, and 6 bases lay outside the gene matches. The CDR3, as DNA: TGTGCCAGCAGCCGGACAGGTCGTGCCTACGAGCAGTACTTC. It is translated as CASSRTGRAYEQYF.

CDR3 DNA: TGCAGCGTTGAAACTAGGGGGGAGCAGTACTTC. As protein: CSVETRGEQYF. The chain uses TRBV29-1 and TRBJ2-7, with D perhaps matching TRBD1 (6 bases). The ends were cut back, 2 bases at V and 7 bases at J, with 9 bases in the middle. The CDR3 has 11 residues. The V gene's germline CDR1 is SQVTM and CDR2 ANQGSEA.

The chain combines TRBV27 with TRBJ2-4; D may be TRBD2 (5 bases). Germline-derived CDR1 and CDR2 are MNHEY and SMNVEV (reference sequence). V was clipped by 5 bases and J by 3 bases, with 17 bases between them. The CDR3 runs 16 residues. CDR3 residues: CASSALPGSGKNIQYF. CDR3 DNA: TGTGCCAGCAGTGCCTTGCCGGGGTCGGGCAAAAACATTCAGTACTTC.